The T cell receptor beta chain under discussion was sequenced for a study of blood T cell repertoires in COVID-19. About the study: Spain, Italy and the United States supplied samples that represented acute and convalescent COVID-19. Nucleic acid was either cDNA or gDNA, and it came from T cells, B-cell-depleted T cells, or PBMCs.

The germline gives CDR1 KGHDR, CDR2 SFDVKD. V dropped 3 bases and J dropped 2; count of bases not matched to a gene: 9. The CDR3 has 16 amino acids. Authors' processing steps: Amplified reference gene primers provided the basis for estimating nucleated cell counts. Assay: immunoSEQ multiplex PCR; the TCRdb copy retains only in-frame clones and omits some. V, J and clone size derive from that table, while D and trimming were established from the DNA sequence. In the table there are around 180,000 clones, roughly 80% of which are singletons. The receptor's source is a middle-aged man who had recovered from COVID-19. Input material: PBMCs or T cells enriched from blood (not recorded which). This chain uses TRBV24-1 with TRBJ2-7, with 7 bases identical to TRBD2. DNA of the CDR3: TGTGCCACCAGTGATATGGGGGGGGTCGGCCCCTACGAGCAGTACTTC. Its protein is CATSDMGGVGPYEQYF.